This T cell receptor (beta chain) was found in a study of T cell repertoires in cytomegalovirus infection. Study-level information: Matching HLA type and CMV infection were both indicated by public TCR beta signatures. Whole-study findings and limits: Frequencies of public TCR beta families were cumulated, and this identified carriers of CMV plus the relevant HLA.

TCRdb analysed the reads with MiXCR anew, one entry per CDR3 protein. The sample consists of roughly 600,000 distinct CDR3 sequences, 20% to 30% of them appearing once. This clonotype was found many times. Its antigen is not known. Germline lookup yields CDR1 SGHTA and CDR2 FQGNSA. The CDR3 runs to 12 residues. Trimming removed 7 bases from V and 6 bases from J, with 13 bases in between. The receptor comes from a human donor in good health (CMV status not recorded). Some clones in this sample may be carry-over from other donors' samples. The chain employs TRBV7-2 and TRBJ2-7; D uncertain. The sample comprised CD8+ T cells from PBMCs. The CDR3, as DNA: TGTGCCAGCACCTCCTCTCCCTTCGAGCAGTACTTC. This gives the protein CASTSSPFEQYF. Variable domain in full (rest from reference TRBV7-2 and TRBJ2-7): GAGVSQSPSNKVTEKGKDVELRCDPISGHTALYWYRQSLGQGLEFLIYFQGNSAPDKSGLPSDRFSAERTGGSVSTLTIQRTQQEDSAVYLCASTSSPFEQYFGPGTRLTVT.